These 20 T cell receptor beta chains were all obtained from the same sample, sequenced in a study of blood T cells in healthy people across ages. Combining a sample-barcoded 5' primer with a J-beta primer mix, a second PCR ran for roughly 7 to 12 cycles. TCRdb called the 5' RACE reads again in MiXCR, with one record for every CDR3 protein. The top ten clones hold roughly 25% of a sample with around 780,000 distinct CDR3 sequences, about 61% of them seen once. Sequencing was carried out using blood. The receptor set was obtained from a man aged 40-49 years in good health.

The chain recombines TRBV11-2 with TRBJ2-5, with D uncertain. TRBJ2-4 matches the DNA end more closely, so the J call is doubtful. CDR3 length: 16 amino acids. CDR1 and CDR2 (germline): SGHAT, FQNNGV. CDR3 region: CASSPRAARAKNIQYF. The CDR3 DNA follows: TGTGCCAGCAGCCCTAGAGCCGCAAGGGCCAAAAACATTCAGTACTTC.

CDR3 coding DNA: TGTGCCACCAGTGATTTGCCAGCCGGGACTAGCTTTAGCACAGATACGCAGTATTTT. This sequence encodes CATSDLPAGTSFSTDTQYF. J is TRBJ2-3 and V is TRBV24-1; 9 bases fit TRBD2. This CDR3 has 19 amino acids. V trimming: 0 bases; J trimming: 0 bases; junction bases outside the gene matches: 9. Per germline, CDR1 KGHDR and CDR2 SFDVKD.

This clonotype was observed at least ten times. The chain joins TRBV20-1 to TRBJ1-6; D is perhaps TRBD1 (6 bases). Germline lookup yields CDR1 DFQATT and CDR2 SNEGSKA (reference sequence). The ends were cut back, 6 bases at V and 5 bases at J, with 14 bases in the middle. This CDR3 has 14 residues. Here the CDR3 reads CSAKRTVDNSPLHF. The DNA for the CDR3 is TGCAGTGCAAAGCGGACAGTGGATAATTCACCCCTCCACTTT.

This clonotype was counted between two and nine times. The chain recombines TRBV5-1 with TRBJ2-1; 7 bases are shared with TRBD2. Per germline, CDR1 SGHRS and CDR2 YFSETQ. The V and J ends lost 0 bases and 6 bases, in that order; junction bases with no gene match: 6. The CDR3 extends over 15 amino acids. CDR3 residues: CASSLAASGANEQFF. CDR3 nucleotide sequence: TGCGCCAGCAGCTTGGCCGCTAGCGGTGCCAATGAGCAGTTCTTC. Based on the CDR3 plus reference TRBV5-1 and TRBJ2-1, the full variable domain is KAGVTQTPRYLIKTRGQQVTLSCSPISGHRSVSWYQQTPGQGLQFLFEYFSETQRNKGNFPGRFSGRQFSNSRSEMNVSTLELGDSALYLCASSLAASGANEQFFGPGTRLTVL.

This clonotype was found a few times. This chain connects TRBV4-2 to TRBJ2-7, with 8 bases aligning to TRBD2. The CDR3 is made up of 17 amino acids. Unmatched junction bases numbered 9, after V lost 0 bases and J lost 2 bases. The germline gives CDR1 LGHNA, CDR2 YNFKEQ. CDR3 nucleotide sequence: TGTGCCAGCAGCCAAGATCGGGGTAGCGGGGAACCCTACGAGCAGTACTTC. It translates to CASSQDRGSGEPYEQYF.

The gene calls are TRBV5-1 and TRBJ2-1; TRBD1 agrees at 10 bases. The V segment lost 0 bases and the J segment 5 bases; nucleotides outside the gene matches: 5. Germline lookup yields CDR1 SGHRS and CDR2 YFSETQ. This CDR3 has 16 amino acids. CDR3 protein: CASSLGPGQGHNEQFF. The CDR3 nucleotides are TGCGCCAGCAGCTTGGGGCCGGGACAGGGGCACAATGAGCAGTTCTTC.

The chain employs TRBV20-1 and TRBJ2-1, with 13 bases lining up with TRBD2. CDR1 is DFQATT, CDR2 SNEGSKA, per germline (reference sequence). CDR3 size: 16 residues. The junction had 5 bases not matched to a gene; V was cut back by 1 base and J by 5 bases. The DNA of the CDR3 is TGCAGTGCTAGAGTGACTAGCGGGAGGACCGACAATGAGCAGTTCTTC. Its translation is CSARVTSGRTDNEQFF.

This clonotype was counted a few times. The CDR3 protein is CASSLTGGTETQYF. CDR3 nucleotide sequence: TGTGCCAGCAGCCTGACAGGGGGGACGGAGACCCAGTACTTC. The J gene is TRBJ2-5, the V gene TRBV7-2; 9 positions match TRBD1. The CDR3 consists of 14 residues. Germline CDR1 is SGHTA and CDR2 is FQGNSA. The J segment lost 5 bases and the V segment lost 5 bases, leaving 6 bases of the junction unmatched.

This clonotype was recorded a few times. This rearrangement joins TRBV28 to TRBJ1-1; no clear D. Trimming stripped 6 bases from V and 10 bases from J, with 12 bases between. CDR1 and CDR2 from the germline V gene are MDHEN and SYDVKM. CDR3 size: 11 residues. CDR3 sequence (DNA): TGTGCCAGCAGAACCCCCCTGGGAGCTTTCTTT. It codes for CASRTPLGAFF.

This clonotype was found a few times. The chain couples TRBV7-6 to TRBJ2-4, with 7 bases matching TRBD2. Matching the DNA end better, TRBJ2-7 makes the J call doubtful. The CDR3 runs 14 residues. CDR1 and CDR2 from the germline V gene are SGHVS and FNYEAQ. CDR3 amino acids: CASSLGGGRDEQYF. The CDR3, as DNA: TGTGCCAGCAGCTTAGGGGGGGGGAGAGACGAGCAGTACTTC.

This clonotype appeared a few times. CDR3 DNA sequence: TGTGCCAGCTCACCTCCGGACAGGGACAGAGTACTCTACAATGAGCAGTTCTTC. Its protein is CASSPPDRDRVLYNEQFF. The rearrangement links TRBV18 to TRBJ2-1, with 8 bases that match TRBD1. Germline V gives CDR1 KGHSH, CDR2 LQKENI. The V gene end was trimmed by 3 bases and the J gene end by 3 bases; junction bases not matched to a gene: 13. This CDR3 contains 18 residues.

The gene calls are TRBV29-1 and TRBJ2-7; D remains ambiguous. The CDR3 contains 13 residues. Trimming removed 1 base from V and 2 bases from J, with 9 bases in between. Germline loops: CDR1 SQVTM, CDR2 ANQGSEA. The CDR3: CSVEVSTTYEQYF. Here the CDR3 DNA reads TGCAGCGTTGAAGTCAGTACTACCTACGAGCAGTACTTC.

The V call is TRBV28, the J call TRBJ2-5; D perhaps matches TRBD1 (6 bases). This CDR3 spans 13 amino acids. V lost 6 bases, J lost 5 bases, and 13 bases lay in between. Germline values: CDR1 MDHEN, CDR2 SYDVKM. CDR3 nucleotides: TGTGCCAGCAGCAAGGGGGTACGGGAGACCCAGTACTTC. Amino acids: CASSKGVRETQYF.

The CDR3 sequence is CASSVGRTAAPLHF. The CDR3 DNA reads TGTGCCAGCAGTGTAGGGCGGACTGCGGCACCCCTCCACTTT. The chain couples TRBV27 to TRBJ1-6; D unresolved. Germline CDR1 is MNHEY and CDR2 is SMNVEV (reference sequence). This CDR3 is built from 14 residues. Trimming took 5 bases from V and 11 from J, leaving 16 bases between them.

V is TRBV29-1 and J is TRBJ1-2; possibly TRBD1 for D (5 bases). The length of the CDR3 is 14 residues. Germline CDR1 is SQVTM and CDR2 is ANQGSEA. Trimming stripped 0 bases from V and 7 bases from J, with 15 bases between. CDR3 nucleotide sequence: TGCAGCGTTGAAGATCTAAATTCCGGGGCTGGCTACACCTTC. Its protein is CSVEDLNSGAGYTF.

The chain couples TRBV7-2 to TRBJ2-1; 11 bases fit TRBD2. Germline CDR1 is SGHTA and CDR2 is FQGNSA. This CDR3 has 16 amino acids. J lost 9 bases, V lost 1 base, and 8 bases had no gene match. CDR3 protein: CASSLVSGLAVAEQFF. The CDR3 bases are TGTGCCAGCAGCTTAGTATCGGGACTAGCGGTTGCTGAGCAGTTCTTC.

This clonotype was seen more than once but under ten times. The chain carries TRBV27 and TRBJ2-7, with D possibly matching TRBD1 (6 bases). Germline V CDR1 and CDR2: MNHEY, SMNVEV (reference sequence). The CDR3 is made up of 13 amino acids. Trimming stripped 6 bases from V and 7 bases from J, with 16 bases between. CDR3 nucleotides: TGTGCCAGCAGGACAGGACCTTTTTGGGAGCAGTACTTC. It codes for CASRTGPFWEQYF.

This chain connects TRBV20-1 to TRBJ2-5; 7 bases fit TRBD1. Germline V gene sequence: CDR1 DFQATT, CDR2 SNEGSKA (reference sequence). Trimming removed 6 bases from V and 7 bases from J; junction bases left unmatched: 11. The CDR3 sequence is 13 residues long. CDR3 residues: CSAPRGPGGTQYF. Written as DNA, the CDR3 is TGCAGTGCCCCTCGGGGCCCAGGGGGGACCCAGTACTTC.

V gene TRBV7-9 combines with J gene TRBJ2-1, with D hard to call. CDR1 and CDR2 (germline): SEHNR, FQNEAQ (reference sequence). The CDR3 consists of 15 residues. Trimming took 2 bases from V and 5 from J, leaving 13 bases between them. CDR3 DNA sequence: TGTGCCAGCAGCTTATCGGCACAGCTAAACAATGAGCAGTTCTTC. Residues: CASSLSAQLNNEQFF.

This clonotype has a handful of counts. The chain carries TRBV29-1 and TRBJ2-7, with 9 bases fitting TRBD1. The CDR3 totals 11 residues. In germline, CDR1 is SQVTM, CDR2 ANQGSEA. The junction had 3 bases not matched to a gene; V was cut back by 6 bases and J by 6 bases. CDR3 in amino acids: CSVDRGGEQYF. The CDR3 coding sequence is TGCAGCGTCGACAGGGGGGGCGAGCAGTACTTC.